The 3 T cell receptor beta chains reported below all come from one sample, sequenced in a study of blood T cell repertoires in COVID-19. The method was immunoSEQ multiplex PCR; TCRdb's version includes in-frame clones alone and lacks a portion of them. The sample includes some 200,000 clones, 94% of them seen just once. The sample comprised peripheral blood. These receptors were obtained from a man under 40 with COVID-19, enrolled during active disease.

The chain recombines TRBV7-6 with TRBJ2-1; D not certain. The germline CDR1 and CDR2 sequences are SGHVS and FNYEAQ. Deletions cut 5 bases from V and 0 bases from J, with 20 bases between. The CDR3 has 18 amino acids. CDR3 residues: CASSIPGAGSSSYNEQFF. Written as DNA, the CDR3 is TGTGCCAGCAGCATACCCGGTGCAGGCTCGAGCTCCTACAATGAGCAGTTCTTC.

The V gene is TRBV19, the J gene TRBJ1-2, with D perhaps matching TRBD1 (6 bases). V was shortened by 10 bases and J by 0 bases, with 18 bases between the two germline ends. Germline CDR1 reads LNHDA; CDR2 reads SQIVND (reference sequence). The CDR3 length is 15 residues. Here the CDR3 DNA reads TGTGCCACTCTCGGGTGGGACACCTCTAACTATGGCTACACCTTC. Translating gives CATLGWDTSNYGYTF. The full variable domain, with the rest looked up from reference TRBV19 and TRBJ1-2, is DGGITQSPKYLFRKEGQNVTLSCEQNLNHDAMYWYRQDPGQGLRLIYYSQIVNDFQKGDIAEGYSVSREKKESFPLTVTSAQKNPTAFYLCATLGWDTSNYGYTFGSGTRLTVV.

This chain links TRBV18 with TRBJ2-7, with D possibly matching TRBD1 (8 bases). Trimming removed 6 bases at V and 1 base at J, with 31 bases between. The CDR3 is 20 amino acids. CDR1 KGHSH and CDR2 LQKENI come from the germline V gene. The CDR3 bases are TGTGCCAGCTCGCACGAGCGGGACAGGAGTATGGCAAACCTATCCTACGAGCAGTACTTC. This codes for CASSHERDRSMANLSYEQYF.